A selection of T cell receptor beta chains follows, all from one sample in a study of blood T cell repertoires in COVID-19. Some clones are missing from TCRdb's copy, which holds only in-frame ones; the method was immunoSEQ multiplex PCR. The table lists around 150,000 clones, 65% to 85% of them singletons. Sequencing was done on a sample of peripheral blood. The receptors shown here come from a woman aged 45-60 years with acute or convalescent COVID-19. Both conserved end residues are part of each CDR3. A D gene is named only where the DNA matches it firmly. Rows give clone size only sometimes, using once, few, many, or a class for an expanded clone.

cdr3_aa | cdr3_nt | j_call | clone_size | v_call | d_call
CASSQEWGGTREQFF | TGCGCCAGCAGCCAAGAATGGGGGGGCACACGAGAGCAGTTCTTC | TRBJ2-1 | NA | TRBV4-3 | NA
CASSLGGTGSTDTQYF | TGTGCCAGCAGCTTAGGCGGGACAGGAAGCACAGATACGCAGTATTTT | TRBJ2-3 | few | TRBV11-3 | TRBD1
CASSPGTSGAHLTDTQYF | TGTGCCAGCAGCCCTGGGACTAGCGGGGCACATCTCACAGATACGCAGTATTTT | TRBJ2-3 | NA | TRBV11-2 | TRBD2
CASSFSTGPINYGYTF | TGTGCCAGCAGTTTTTCCACAGGGCCGATAAACTATGGCTACACCTTC | TRBJ1-2 | medium-sized | TRBV28 | NA
CSARAAYEQYF | TGCAGTGCTAGGGCTGCTTACGAGCAGTACTTC | TRBJ2-7 | NA | TRBV20-1 | NA
CASSLTRQGVLFF | TGTGCCAGCAGCCTCACACGACAGGGAGTGCTGTTTTTT | TRBJ2-2 | NA | TRBV7-3 | TRBD1
CASSYRDRAYEQYF | TGCGCCAGCAGCTACCGGGACAGAGCCTACGAGCAGTACTTC | TRBJ2-7 | NA | TRBV4-3 | TRBD1
CASSFKGGGTEAFF | TGTGCCAGCAGCTTCAAGGGGGGGGGCACTGAAGCTTTCTTT | TRBJ1-1 | NA | TRBV7-2 | NA
CASSRSAGDGTEAFF | TGTGCCAGCAGCCGCTCGGCCGGGGATGGGACTGAAGCTTTCTTT | TRBJ1-1 | NA | TRBV4-2 | NA
CASSEQANEKLFF | TGTGCCAGCAGTGAACAGGCTAATGAAAAACTGTTTTTT | TRBJ1-4 | few | TRBV6-4 | NA
CASSVGQGAENQPQHF | TGTGCCAGCAGCGTCGGCCAGGGGGCGGAGAATCAGCCCCAGCATTTT | TRBJ1-5 | once | TRBV9 | TRBD1
CASSPAGWGSYNEQFF | TGTGCCAGCAGTCCTGCGGGGTGGGGCTCCTACAATGAGCAGTTCTTC | TRBJ2-1 | NA | TRBV7-6 | NA
CASTFHSAGGPNEQFF | TGTGCCAGCACTTTCCACTCGGCGGGGGGGCCTAATGAGCAGTTCTTC | TRBJ2-1 | NA | TRBV11-1 | TRBD2
CASSLETSNTEAFF | TGTGCCAGCAGTTTAGAAACGTCTAACACTGAAGCTTTCTTT | TRBJ1-1 | NA | TRBV6-5 | NA
CASSPDRVVGYTF | TGTGCCAGCAGTCCCGACAGGGTGGTTGGCTACACCTTC | TRBJ1-2 | many | TRBV4-2 | TRBD1
CASRPPGQSGYTF | TGTGCCAGCAGGCCCCCGGGACAATCTGGCTACACCTTC | TRBJ1-2 | NA | TRBV6-5 | NA